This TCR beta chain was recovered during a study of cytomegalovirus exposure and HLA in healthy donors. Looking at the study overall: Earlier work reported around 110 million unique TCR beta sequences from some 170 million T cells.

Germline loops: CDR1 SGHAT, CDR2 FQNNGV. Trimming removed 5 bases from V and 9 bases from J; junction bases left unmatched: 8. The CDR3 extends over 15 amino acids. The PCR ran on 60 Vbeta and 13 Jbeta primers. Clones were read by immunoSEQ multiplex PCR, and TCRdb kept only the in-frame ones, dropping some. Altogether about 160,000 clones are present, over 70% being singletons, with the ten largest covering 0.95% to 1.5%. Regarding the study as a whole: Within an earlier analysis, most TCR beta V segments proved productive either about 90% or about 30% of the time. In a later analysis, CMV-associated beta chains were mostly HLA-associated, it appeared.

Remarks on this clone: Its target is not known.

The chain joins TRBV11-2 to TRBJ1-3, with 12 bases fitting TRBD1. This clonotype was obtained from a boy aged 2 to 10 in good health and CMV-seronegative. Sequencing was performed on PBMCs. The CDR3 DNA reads TGTGCCAGCAGCCCATGGGACAGGGGGCTGGGCACCATATATTTT. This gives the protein CASSPWDRGLGTIYF.